What follows are 10 T cell receptor beta chains derived from one specimen sequenced in a study of T cells after yellow fever vaccination. TCRdb reprocessed the 5' RACE reads with MiXCR, giving one entry per CDR3 protein. The table records over 110,000 distinct CDR3 sequences, 7.7% of them present only once. The input for sequencing was CD4+ T cells sorted from PBMCs, taken 5 days after the yellow fever booster vaccination. These receptor sequences come from a young man who received the YFV17D yellow fever vaccine.

This clonotype came up many times. J is TRBJ1-4 and V is TRBV25-1; TRBD1 is a possible D gene (5 bases). Germline V gene lookup returns CDR1 MGHDK and CDR2 SYGVNS. The CDR3 runs 14 residues. Deletions cut 4 bases from V and 4 bases from J, with 10 bases between. In nucleotides, the CDR3 is TGTGCCAGCAGTGCCCAGGGAGGTAATGAAAAACTGTTTTTT. Translating gives CASSAQGGNEKLFF. The whole variable domain, remainder taken from reference TRBV25-1 and TRBJ1-4, is EADIYQTPRYLVIGTGKKITLECSQTMGHDKMYWYQQDPGMELHLIHYSYGVNSTEKGDLSSESTVSRIRTEHFPLTLESARPSHTSQYLCASSAQGGNEKLFFGSGTQLSVL.

This clonotype was detected ten times or more. The J gene is TRBJ1-2, the V gene TRBV7-8; no definite D call. Deletions cut 0 bases from V and 5 bases from J, with 7 bases between. The CDR3 is made up of 13 amino acids. Germline V CDR1 and CDR2: SGHVS, FQNEAQ. CDR3 amino acids: CASSLASLYGYTF. DNA for the CDR3: TGTGCCAGCAGCTTAGCCAGCCTTTATGGCTACACCTTC.

The chain links TRBV25-1 to TRBJ2-2; possibly TRBD1 for D (5 bases). CDR3 length: 17 amino acids. Germline values: CDR1 MGHDK, CDR2 SYGVNS. V was trimmed by 2 bases and J by 4 bases, leaving 17 bases between them. CDR3: CASSERLVGAITGELFF. The CDR3 region has the DNA TGTGCCAGCAGTGAACGGTTGGTTGGGGCAATCACCGGGGAGCTGTTTTTT.

This clonotype has ten or more counts. The chain has TRBV5-1 and TRBJ2-4; no definite D call. The CDR3 contains 13 residues. CDR1 and CDR2 from the germline V gene are SGHRS and YFSETQ. Trimming took off 4 bases at V and 9 bases at J, with 14 bases between the two ends. CDR3 region: CASSPDPLGIQYF. Written as DNA, the CDR3 is TGCGCCAGCAGCCCGGACCCCCTAGGCATTCAGTACTTC.

This clonotype occurred many times. The chain couples TRBV3-1 to TRBJ1-3; weak D call: TRBD1 (6 bases). Trimming pared 4 bases from V and 0 bases from J, leaving 10 bases between. The CDR3 loop spans 15 amino acids. Germline CDR1 reads LGHDT; CDR2 reads YNNKEL (reference sequence). The DNA for the CDR3 is TGTGCCAGCAGCCTGGGACACTACTCTGGAAACACCATATATTTT. Translating it yields CASSLGHYSGNTIYF.

The V and J genes are TRBV9 and TRBJ2-1; D not certain. The ends were cut back, 0 bases at V and 7 bases at J, with 8 bases in the middle. CDR3 length: 13 amino acids. Germline V gives CDR1 SGDLS, CDR2 YYNGEE. CDR3 nucleotide sequence: TGTGCCAGCAGCGTAGGGCAGAAAAATGAGCAGTTCTTC. It translates to CASSVGQKNEQFF.

This clonotype came up many times. The rearrangement uses TRBV21-1 and TRBJ2-7; the listed D gene, TRBD2, was not tested against the DNA. TRBV21-1 is flagged as a pseudogene. This CDR3 is built from 17 residues. CDR3 loop: CASTFKQLVARHYEQYF. In nucleotides, the CDR3 is TGTGCCAGCACCTTTAAACAGTTGGTTGCTAGACACTACGAGCAGTACTTC.

Note on this clonotype: A clone one base away is much larger, so this may be a read error. The chain is built from TRBV12-3 or TRBV12-4 and TRBJ2-5; 7 nucleotides line up with TRBD1. CDR3 length equals 12 residues. The ends lost 5 bases at V and 9 bases at J; junction bases unmatched: 6. In DNA form, the CDR3 reads TGTGCCAGCAGTCTCTCTCAGGGGGCCCAGTACTTC. Translated, it gives CASSLSQGAQYF.

This clonotype was seen repeatedly, ten times or more. The V and J genes are TRBV5-1 and TRBJ1-2; D is undetermined. Germline lookup yields CDR1 SGHRS and CDR2 YFSETQ. The CDR3 spans 11 residues. The V gene lost 1 base and the J gene lost 8 bases, with 6 bases spanning the gap. Written as DNA, the CDR3 is TGCGCCAGCAGCTTGAACGGGGGCTACACCTTC. It specifies CASSLNGGYTF.

This clonotype was counted at least ten times. The chain joins TRBV7-2 to TRBJ2-7; TRBD2 matches 7 bases. Germline V CDR1 and CDR2: SGHTA, FQGNSA. CDR3 length: 15 residues. V lost 7 bases to trimming and J lost 3 bases; unmatched junction nucleotides: 12. CDR3 bases: TGTGCCAGCACCCGCCGGGCTAGCGGACTCTACGAGCAGTACTTC. Amino acid sequence: CASTRRASGLYEQYF.